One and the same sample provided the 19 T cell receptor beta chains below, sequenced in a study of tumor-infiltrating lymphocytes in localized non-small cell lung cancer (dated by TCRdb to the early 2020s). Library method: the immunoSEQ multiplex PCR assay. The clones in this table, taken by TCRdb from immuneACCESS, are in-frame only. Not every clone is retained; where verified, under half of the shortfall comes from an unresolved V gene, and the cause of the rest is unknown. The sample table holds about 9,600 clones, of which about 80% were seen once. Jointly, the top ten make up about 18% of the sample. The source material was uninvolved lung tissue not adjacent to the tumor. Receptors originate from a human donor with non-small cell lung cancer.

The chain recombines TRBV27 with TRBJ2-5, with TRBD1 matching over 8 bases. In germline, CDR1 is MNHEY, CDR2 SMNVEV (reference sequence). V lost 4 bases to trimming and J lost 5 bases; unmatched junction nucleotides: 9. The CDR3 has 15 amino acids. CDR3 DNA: TGTGCCAGCAGTTCCCGGACAGGGTGGATCGAGACCCAGTACTTC. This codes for CASSSRTGWIETQYF.

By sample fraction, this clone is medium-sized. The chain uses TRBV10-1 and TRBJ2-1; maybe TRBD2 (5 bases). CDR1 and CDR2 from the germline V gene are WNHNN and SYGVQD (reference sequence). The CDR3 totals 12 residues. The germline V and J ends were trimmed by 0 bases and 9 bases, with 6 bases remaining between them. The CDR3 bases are TGCGCCAGCAGTGAGTCAGGGAGTGAGCAGTTCTTC. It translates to CASSESGSEQFF.

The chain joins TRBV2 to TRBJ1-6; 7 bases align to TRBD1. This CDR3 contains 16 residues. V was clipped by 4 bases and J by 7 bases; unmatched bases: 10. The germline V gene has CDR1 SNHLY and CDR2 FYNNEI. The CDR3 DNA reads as TGTGCCAGCAGTGCCCAGGGGGGCCTAATGAATTCACCCCTCCACTTT. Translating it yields CASSAQGGLMNSPLHF. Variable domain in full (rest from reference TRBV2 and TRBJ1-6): EPEVTQTPSHQVTQMGQEVILRCVPISNHLYFYWYRQILGQKVEFLVSFYNNEISEKSEIFDDQFSVERPDGSNFTLKIRSTKLEDSAMYFCASSAQGGLMNSPLHFGNGTRLTVT.

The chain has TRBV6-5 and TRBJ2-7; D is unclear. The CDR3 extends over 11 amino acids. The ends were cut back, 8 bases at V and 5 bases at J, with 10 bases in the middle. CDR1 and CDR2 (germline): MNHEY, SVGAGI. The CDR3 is CASRAVNEQYF. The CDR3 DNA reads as TGTGCCAGCCGAGCAGTGAACGAGCAGTACTTC.

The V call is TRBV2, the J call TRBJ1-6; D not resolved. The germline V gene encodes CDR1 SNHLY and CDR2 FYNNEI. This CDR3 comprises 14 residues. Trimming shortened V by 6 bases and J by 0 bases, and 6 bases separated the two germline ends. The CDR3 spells CASRGSSYNSPLHF. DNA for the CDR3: TGTGCCAGCAGAGGGAGCTCCTATAATTCACCCCTCCACTTT.

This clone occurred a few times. CDR3 sequence: CASSRWTLDTQYF. The CDR3 DNA reads as TGTGCCAGCAGCCGATGGACTCTCGATACGCAGTATTTT. The V and J genes are TRBV14 and TRBJ2-3; D perhaps matches TRBD2 (5 bases). Between the trimmed V and J ends, which lost 4 bases and 6 bases, there was a span of 11 bases. The CDR3 has 13 amino acids. CDR1 is SGHDN, CDR2 FVKESK, per germline.

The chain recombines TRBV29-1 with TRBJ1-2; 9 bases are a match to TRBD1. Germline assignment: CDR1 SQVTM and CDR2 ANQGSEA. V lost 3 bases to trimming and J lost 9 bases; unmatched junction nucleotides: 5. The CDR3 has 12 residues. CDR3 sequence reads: CSVDLTGGRYTF. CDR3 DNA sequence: TGCAGCGTTGACTTGACAGGGGGTCGCTACACCTTC.

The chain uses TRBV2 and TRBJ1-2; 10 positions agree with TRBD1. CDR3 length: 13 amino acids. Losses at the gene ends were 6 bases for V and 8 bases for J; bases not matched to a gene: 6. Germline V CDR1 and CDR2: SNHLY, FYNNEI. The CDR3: CASRTGTGEGYTF. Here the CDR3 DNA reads TGTGCCAGCAGAACCGGGACAGGGGAAGGCTACACCTTC.

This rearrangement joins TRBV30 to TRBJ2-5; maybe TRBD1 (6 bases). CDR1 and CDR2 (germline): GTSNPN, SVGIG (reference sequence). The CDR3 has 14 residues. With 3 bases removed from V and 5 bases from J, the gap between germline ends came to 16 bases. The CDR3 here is CAWSSTGFGETQYF. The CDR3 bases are TGTGCCTGGAGCTCGACAGGTTTTGGGGAGACCCAGTACTTC.

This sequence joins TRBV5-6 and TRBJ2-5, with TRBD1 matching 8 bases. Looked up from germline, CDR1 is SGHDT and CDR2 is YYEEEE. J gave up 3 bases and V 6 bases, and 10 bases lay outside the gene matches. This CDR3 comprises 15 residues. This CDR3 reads CASTFARQGKETQYF. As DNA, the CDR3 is TGTGCCAGCACCTTTGCCCGACAGGGGAAAGAGACCCAGTACTTC.

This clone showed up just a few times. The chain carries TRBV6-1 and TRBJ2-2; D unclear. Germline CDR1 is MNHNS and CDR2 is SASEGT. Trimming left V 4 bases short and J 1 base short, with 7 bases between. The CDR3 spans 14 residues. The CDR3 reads CASSVWENTGELFF. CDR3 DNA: TGTGCCAGCAGTGTTTGGGAGAACACCGGGGAGCTGTTTTTT.

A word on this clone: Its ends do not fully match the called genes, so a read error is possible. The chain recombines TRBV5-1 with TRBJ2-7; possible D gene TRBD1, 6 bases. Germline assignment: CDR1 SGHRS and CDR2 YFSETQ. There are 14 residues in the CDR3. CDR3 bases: TGCGCCAGCAGCCAAACCCCCGGGACACACTTTTTTCACTTC. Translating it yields CASSQTPGTHFFHF.

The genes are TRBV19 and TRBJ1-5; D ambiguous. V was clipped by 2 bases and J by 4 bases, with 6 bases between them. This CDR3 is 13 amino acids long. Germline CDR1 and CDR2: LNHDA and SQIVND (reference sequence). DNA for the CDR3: TGTGCCAGTAGTATAATGTGGAATCAGCCCCAGCATTTT. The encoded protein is CASSIMWNQPQHF. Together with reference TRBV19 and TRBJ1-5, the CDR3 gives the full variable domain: DGGITQSPKYLFRKEGQNVTLSCEQNLNHDAMYWYRQDPGQGLRLIYYSQIVNDFQKGDIAEGYSVSREKKESFPLTVTSAQKNPTAFYLCASSIMWNQPQHFGDGTRLSIL.

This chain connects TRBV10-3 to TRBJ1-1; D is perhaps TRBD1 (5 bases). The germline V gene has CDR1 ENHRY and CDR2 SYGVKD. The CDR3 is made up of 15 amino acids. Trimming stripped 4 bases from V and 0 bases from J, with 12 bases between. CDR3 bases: TGTGCCATCAGTGCCTCGACAGCTATGAACACTGAAGCTTTCTTT. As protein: CAISASTAMNTEAFF.

DNA for the CDR3: TGCGCCAGCAGTGATGGGAGGGGGGGGAGTACCGGGGAGCTGTTTTTT. It specifies CASSDGRGGSTGELFF. This rearrangement joins TRBV10-2 to TRBJ2-2; possible D gene TRBD2, 7 bases. This CDR3 is 16 amino acids long. Per germline, CDR1 WSHSY and CDR2 SAAADI. V was shortened by 3 bases and J by 5 bases, with 16 bases between the two germline ends.

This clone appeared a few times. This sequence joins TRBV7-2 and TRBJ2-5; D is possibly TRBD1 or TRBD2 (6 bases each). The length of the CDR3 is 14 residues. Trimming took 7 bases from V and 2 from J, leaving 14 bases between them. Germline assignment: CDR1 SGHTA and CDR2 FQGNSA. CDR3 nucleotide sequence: TGTGCCAGCAACTACGGAGGGGGTCAAGAGACCCAGTACTTC. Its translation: CASNYGGGQETQYF.

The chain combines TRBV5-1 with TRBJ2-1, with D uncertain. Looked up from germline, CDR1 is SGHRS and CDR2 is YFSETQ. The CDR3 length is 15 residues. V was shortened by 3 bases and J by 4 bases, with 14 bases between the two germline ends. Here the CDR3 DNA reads TGCGCCAGCAGCTCCGACTGGACCTTGTACAATGAGCAGTTCTTC. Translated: CASSSDWTLYNEQFF.

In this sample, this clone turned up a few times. The CDR3 is CASSLASGGGQPQHF. The CDR3 coding sequence is TGTGCCAGCAGCTTAGCTTCAGGGGGCGGTCAGCCCCAGCATTTT. The V gene is TRBV11-2, the J gene TRBJ1-5; 8 nucleotides line up with TRBD1. V gave up 1 base and J gave up 6 bases; unmatched junction bases: 5. Germline V gene lookup returns CDR1 SGHAT and CDR2 FQNNGV. The CDR3 spans 15 residues. Based on the CDR3 plus reference TRBV11-2 and TRBJ1-5, the full variable domain is EAGVAQSPRYKIIEKRQSVAFWCNPISGHATLYWYQQILGQGPKLLIQFQNNGVVDDSQLPKDRFSAERLKGVDSTLKIQPAKLEDSAVYLCASSLASGGGQPQHFGDGTRLSIL.

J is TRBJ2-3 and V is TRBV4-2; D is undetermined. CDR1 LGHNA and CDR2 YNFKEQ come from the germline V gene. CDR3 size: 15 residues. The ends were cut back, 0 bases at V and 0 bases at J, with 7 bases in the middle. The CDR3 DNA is TGTGCCAGCAGCCAAGAGGGCGGTAGCACAGATACGCAGTATTTT. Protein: CASSQEGGSTDTQYF.